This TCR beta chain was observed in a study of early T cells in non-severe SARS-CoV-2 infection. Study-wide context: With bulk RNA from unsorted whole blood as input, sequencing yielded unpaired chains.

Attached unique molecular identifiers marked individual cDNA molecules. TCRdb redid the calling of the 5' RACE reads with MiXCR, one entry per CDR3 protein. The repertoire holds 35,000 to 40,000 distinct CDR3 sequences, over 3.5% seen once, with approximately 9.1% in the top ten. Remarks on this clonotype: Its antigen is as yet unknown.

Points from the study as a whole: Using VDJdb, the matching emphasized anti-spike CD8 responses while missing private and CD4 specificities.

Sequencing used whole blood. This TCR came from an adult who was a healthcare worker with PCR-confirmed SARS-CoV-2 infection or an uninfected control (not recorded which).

CDR3 coding DNA: TGCGCCAGCAGCCAAGGACAGGGAGGAACTGAAGCTTTCTTT. Its protein is CASSQGQGGTEAFF. The chain has TRBV4-1 and TRBJ1-1; 7 bases map to TRBD1. V dropped 1 base and J dropped 5; count of bases not matched to a gene: 4. CDR1 is MGHRA and CDR2 is YSYEKL in the germline V gene. The CDR3 extends over 14 amino acids.